These 2 T cell receptor beta chains came from one sample sequenced in a study of beta chain features in type 1 diabetes (dated by TCRdb to 2016 to 2019). The full study reports these points: In all four CD4+ subsets, TCRB CDR3 length was moderately but significantly shorter in type 1 diabetes patients.

These TCRs' antigens remain unknown. Library preparation used the immunoSEQ multiplex PCR assay. The entire isolated RNA was reverse transcribed using the High Capacity cDNA Reverse Transcription Kit, and thus expressed TCRB transcripts were sequenced. TCRdb mirrors the immuneACCESS table, restricted to in-frame sequences. Some clones are absent from its copies; in checked studies, under half trace to an unresolved V gene, and the reason for the others is unknown. Here the sample has 140,000 or so clones; about an eighth occur a single time. 1.3% of the sample comes from the top ten. Sequenced sample: central memory CD4+ T cells from blood. Receptor source: a man younger than 30 with type 1 diabetes.

This clone was observed a few times. The chain employs TRBV5-4 and TRBJ2-7, with D unclear. With 0 bases removed from V and 5 bases from J, the gap between germline ends came to 9 bases. Germline V CDR1 and CDR2: SGHNT, YYREEE (reference sequence). The CDR3 consists of 13 residues. CDR3 sequence: CASSLGDYHEQYF. CDR3 nucleotides: TGTGCCAGCAGCTTGGGGGATTACCACGAGCAGTACTTC.

The V and J genes are TRBV29-1 and TRBJ1-4; D not resolved. The CDR3 is 13 amino acids. Between the trimmed V and J ends, which lost 5 bases and 5 bases, there was a span of 12 bases. Germline V gene sequence: CDR1 SQVTM, CDR2 ANQGSEA. In DNA form, the CDR3 reads TGCAGCGTTAGCCGGGCCCAAAATGAAAAACTGTTTTTT. Amino acid sequence: CSVSRAQNEKLFF.